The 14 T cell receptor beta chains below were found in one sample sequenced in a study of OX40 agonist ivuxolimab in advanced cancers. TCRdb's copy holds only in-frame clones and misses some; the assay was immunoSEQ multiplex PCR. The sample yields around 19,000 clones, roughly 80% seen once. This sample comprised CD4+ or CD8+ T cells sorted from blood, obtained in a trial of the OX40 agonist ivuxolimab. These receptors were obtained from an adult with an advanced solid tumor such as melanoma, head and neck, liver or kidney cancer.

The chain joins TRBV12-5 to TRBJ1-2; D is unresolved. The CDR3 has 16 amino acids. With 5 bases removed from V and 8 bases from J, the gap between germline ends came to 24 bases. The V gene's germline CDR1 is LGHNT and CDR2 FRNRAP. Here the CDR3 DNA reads TGTGCTAGTGGTGATGGCTCGGGAGGGAACCGGTACGGCTACACCTTC. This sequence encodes CASGDGSGGNRYGYTF.

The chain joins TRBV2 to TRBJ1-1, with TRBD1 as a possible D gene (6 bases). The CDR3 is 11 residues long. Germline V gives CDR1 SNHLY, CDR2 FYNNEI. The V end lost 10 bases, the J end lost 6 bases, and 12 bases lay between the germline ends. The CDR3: CATDPGAEAFF. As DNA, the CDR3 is TGTGCCACTGATCCAGGGGCTGAAGCTTTCTTT.

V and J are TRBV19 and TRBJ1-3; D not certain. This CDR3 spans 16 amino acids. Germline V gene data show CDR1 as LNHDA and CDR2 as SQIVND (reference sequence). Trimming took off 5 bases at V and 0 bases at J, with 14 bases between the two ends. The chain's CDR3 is CASSSAGPRSGNTIYF. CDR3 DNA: TGTGCCAGTAGTTCGGCTGGGCCCCGCTCTGGAAACACCATATATTTT. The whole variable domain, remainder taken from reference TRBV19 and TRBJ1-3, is DGGITQSPKYLFRKEGQNVTLSCEQNLNHDAMYWYRQDPGQGLRLIYYSQIVNDFQKGDIAEGYSVSREKKESFPLTVTSAQKNPTAFYLCASSSAGPRSGNTIYFGEGSWLTVV.

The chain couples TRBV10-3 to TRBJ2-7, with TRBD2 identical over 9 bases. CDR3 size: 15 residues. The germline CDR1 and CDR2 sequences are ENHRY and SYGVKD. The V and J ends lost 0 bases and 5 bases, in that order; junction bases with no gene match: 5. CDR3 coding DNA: TGTGCCATCAGTGAGTCCAGCGGGAGGTTCAACGAGCAGTACTTC. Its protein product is CAISESSGRFNEQYF.

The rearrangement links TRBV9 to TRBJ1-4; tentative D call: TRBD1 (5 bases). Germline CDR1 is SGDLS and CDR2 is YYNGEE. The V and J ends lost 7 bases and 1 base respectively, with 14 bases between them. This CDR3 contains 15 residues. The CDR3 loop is CASARSTGTNEKLFF. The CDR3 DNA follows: TGTGCCAGCGCAAGAAGTACAGGAACTAATGAAAAACTGTTTTTT.

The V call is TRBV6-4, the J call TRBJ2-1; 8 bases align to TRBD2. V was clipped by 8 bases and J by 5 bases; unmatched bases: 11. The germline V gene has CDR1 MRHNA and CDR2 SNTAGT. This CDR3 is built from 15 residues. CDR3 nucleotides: TGTGCCAGCTCGTCCGCGGGAGGCCAAAACAATGAGCAGTTCTTC. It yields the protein CASSSAGGQNNEQFF.

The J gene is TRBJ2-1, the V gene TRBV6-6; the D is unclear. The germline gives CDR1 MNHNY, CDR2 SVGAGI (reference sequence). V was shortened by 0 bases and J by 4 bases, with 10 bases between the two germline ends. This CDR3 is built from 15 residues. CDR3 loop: CASSYSPAAYNEQFF. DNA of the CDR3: TGTGCCAGCAGTTACTCGCCAGCAGCTTACAATGAGCAGTTCTTC.

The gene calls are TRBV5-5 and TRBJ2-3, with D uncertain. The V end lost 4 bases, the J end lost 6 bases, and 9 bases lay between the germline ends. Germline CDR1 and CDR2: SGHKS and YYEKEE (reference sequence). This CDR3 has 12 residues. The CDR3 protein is CASSLSYDTQYF. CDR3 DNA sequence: TGTGCCAGCAGCCTTAGTTATGATACGCAGTATTTT.

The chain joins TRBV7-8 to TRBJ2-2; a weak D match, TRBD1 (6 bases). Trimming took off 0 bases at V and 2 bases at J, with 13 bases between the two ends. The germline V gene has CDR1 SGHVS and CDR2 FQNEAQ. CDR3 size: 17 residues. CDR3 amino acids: CASSLATQGPNTGELFF. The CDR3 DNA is TGTGCCAGCAGCTTAGCGACACAGGGTCCAAACACCGGGGAGCTGTTTTTT. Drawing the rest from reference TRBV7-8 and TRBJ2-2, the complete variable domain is GAGVSQSPRYKVAKRGQDVALRCDPISGHVSLFWYQQALGQGPEFLTYFQNEAQLDKSGLPSDRFFAERPEGSVSTLKIQRTQQEDSAVYLCASSLATQGPNTGELFFGEGSRLTVL.

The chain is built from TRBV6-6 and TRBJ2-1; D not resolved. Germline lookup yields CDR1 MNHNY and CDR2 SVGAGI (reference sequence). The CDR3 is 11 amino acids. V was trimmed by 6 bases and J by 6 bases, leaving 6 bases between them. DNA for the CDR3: TGTGCCAGCAGGGCAGTCAATGAGCAGTTCTTC. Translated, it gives CASRAVNEQFF.

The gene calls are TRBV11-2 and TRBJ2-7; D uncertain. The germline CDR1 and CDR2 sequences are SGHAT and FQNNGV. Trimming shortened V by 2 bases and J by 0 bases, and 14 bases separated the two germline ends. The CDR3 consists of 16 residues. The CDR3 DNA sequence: TGTGCCAGCAGCTTAATCCCCGTGACAAACTCCTACGAGCAGTACTTC. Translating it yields CASSLIPVTNSYEQYF.

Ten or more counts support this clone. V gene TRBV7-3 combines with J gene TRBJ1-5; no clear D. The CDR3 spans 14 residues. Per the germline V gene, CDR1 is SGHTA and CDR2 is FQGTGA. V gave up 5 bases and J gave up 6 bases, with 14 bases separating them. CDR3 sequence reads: CASSPSSRFQPQHF. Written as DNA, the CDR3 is TGTGCCAGCAGCCCCTCCTCCAGATTTCAGCCCCAGCATTTT.

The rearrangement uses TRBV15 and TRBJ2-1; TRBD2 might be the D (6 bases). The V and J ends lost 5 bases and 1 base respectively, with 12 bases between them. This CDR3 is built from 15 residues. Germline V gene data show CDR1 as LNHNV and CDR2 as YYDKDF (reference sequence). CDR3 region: CATSRPRGSYNEQFF. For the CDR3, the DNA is TGTGCCACCAGCCGCCCTCGGGGGTCCTACAATGAGCAGTTCTTC.

CDR3 bases: TGCGCCAGCAGCTTGGAGGGCGGGACAGGGGGCAACAATGAGCAGTTCTTC. This translates into CASSLEGGTGGNNEQFF. The gene calls are TRBV5-1 and TRBJ2-1; the match to TRBD1 covers 12 bases. Germline assignment: CDR1 SGHRS and CDR2 YFSETQ. This CDR3 comprises 17 residues. V lost 0 bases and J lost 5; bases outside the gene matches: 6.